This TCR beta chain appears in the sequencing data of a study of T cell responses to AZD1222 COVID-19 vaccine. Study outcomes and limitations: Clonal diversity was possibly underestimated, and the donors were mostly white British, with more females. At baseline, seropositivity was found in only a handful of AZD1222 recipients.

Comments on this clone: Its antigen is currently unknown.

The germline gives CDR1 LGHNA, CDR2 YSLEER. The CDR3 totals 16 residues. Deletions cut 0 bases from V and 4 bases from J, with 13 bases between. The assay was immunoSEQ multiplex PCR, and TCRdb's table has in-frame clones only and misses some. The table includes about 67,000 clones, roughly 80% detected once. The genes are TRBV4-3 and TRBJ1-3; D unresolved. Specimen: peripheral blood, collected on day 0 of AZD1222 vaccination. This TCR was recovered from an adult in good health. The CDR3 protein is CASSQDSGKSGNTIYF. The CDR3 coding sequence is TGCGCCAGCAGCCAAGATTCGGGAAAGTCCGGAAACACCATATATTTT.